This T cell receptor beta chain appears in the sequencing data of a study of cytomegalovirus exposure and HLA in healthy donors. Broader study findings: In vitro experiments confirmed that a few CMV-associated chains were specific for CMV antigens.

The germline V and J ends were trimmed by 4 bases and 2 bases, with 12 bases remaining between them. CDR1 is GTSNPN and CDR2 is SVGIG in the germline V gene (reference sequence). There are 13 residues in the CDR3. About this clone itself: Its antigen is unknown.

The table came from immunoSEQ multiplex PCR; TCRdb's copy has only in-frame clones and leaves some out. The table shows around 150,000 clones, with around 85% occurring only once. This TCR was sampled from a woman aged 25 to 39 in good health and CMV-seronegative. The gene calls are TRBV30 and TRBJ2-7; D not certain. The sample consisted of PBMCs. The CDR3 DNA sequence: TGTGCCTGGACCGGCAGGCCGACCTACGAGCAGTACTTC. Encoded protein: CAWTGRPTYEQYF.